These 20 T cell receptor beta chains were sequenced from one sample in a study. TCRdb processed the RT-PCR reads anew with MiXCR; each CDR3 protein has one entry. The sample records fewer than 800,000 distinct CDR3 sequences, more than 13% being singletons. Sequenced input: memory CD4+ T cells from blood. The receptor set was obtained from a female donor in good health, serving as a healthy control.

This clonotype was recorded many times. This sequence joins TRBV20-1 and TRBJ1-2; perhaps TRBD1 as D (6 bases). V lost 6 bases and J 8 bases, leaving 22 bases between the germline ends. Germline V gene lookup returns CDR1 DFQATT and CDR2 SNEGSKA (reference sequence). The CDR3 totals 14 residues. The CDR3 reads CSAEVPGQGRGYTF. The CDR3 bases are TGCAGTGCAGAGGTCCCGGGGCAGGGGAGAGGCTACACCTTC.

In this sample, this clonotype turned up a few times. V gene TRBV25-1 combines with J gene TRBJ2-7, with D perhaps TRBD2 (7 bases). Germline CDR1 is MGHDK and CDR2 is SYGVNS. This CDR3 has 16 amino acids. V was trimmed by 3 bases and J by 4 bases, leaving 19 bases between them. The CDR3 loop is CASSDSPGRGGYEQYF. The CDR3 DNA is TGTGCCAGCAGTGACTCGCCTGGTAGGGGGGGATACGAGCAGTACTTC.

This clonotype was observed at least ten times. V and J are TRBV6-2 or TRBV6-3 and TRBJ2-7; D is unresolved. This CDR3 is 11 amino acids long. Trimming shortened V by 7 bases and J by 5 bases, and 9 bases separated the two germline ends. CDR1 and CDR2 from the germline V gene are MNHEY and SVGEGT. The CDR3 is CASTDANEQYF. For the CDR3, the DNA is TGTGCCAGCACCGACGCGAACGAGCAGTACTTC.

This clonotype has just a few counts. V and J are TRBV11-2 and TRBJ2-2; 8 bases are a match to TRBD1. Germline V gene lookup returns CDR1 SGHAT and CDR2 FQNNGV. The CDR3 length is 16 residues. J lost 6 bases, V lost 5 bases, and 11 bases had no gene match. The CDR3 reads CASSPPQGVSSGELFF. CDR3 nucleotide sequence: TGTGCCAGCAGCCCCCCACAGGGGGTATCATCCGGGGAGCTGTTTTTT.

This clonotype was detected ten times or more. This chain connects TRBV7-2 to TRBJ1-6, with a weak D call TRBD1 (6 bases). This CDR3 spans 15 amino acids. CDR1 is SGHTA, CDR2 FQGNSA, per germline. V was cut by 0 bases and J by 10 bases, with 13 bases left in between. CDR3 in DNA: TGTGCCAGCAGCTTAGCAGCAGGGGCAAAGTCACCCCTCCACTTT. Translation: CASSLAAGAKSPLHF.

The chain's CDR3 is CASKVGRSTDTQYF. In DNA form, the CDR3 reads TGTGCCAGCAAAGTCGGGCGGAGCACAGATACGCAGTATTTT. The chain recombines TRBV12-3 or TRBV12-4 with TRBJ2-3; D ambiguous. With 7 bases removed from V and 0 bases from J, the gap between germline ends came to 11 bases. This CDR3 has 14 amino acids.

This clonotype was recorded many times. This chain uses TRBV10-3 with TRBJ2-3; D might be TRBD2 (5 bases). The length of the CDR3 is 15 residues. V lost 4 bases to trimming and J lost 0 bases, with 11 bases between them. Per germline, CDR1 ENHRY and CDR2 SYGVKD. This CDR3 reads CAISVERTSTDTQYF. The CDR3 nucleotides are TGTGCCATCAGTGTTGAGCGGACTAGCACAGATACGCAGTATTTT.

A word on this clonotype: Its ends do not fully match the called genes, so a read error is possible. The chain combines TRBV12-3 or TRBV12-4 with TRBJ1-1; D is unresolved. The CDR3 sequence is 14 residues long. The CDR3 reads CACSAGAINTEAFF. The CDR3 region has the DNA TGTGCCTGCAGCGCAGGAGCCATTAACACTGAAGCTTTCTTT.

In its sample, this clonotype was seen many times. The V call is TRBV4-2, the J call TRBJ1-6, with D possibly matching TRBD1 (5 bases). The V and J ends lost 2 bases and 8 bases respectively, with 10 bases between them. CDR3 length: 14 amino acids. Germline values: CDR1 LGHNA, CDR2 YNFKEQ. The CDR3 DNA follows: TGTGCCAGCAGCCAACAGGGTCAGGATTCACCCCTCCACTTT. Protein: CASSQQGQDSPLHF.

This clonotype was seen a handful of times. CDR3 in amino acids: CASSNRAGGVVDTQYF. The CDR3 coding sequence is TGTGCCAGCTCAAACAGGGCCGGAGGAGTGGTCGATACGCAGTATTTT. The chain carries TRBV18 and TRBJ2-3; weak D call: TRBD1 (6 bases). V was trimmed by 5 bases and J by 6 bases, leaving 21 bases between them. The CDR3 sequence is 16 residues long. The V gene's germline CDR1 is KGHSH and CDR2 LQKENI.

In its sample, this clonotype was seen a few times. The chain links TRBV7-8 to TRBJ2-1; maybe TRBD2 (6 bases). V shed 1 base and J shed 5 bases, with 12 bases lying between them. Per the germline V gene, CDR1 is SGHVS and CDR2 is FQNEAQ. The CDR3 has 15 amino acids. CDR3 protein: CASSLGLAKHNEQFF. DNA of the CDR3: TGTGCCAGCAGCTTAGGGCTAGCGAAACACAATGAGCAGTTCTTC.

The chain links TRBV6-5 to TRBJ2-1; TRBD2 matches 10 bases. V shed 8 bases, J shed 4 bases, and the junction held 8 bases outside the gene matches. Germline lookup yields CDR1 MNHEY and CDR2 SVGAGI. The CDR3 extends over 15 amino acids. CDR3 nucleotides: TGTGCCAGCTGGGGGGGACTAGCGAAATACAATGAGCAGTTCTTC. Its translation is CASWGGLAKYNEQFF.

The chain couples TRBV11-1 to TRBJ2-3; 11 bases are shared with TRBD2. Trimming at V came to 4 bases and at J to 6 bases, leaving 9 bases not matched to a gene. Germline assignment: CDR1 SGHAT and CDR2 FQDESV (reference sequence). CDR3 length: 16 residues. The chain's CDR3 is CASSSGLAVESDTQYF. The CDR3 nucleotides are TGTGCCAGCAGCTCGGGACTAGCGGTTGAATCTGATACGCAGTATTTT.

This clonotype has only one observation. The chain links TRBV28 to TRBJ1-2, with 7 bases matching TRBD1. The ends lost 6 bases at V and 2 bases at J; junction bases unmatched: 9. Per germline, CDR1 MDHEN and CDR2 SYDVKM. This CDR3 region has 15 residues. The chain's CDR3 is CASSSLGGGNYGYTF. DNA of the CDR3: TGTGCCAGCAGCTCCCTAGGGGGCGGAAACTATGGCTACACCTTC.

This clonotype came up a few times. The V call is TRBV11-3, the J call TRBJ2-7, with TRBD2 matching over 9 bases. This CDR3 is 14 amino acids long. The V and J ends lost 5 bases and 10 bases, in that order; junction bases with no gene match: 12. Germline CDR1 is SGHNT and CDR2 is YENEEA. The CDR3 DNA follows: TGTGCCAGCAGCCGGCAGCCAGCGGGAGGTGAACAGTACTTC. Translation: CASSRQPAGGEQYF.

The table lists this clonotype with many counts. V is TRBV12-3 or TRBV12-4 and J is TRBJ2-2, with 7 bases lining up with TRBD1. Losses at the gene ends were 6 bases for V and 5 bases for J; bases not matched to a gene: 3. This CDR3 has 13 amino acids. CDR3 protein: CASSPTGTGELFF. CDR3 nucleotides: TGTGCCAGCAGCCCGACAGGGACCGGGGAGCTGTTTTTT.

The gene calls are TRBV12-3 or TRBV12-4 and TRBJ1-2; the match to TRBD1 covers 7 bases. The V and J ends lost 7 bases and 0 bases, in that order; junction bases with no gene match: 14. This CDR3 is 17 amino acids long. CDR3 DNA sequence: TGTGCCAGCACCCACCAGACAGGGTACGGGGCTAACTATGGCTACACCTTC. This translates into CASTHQTGYGANYGYTF.

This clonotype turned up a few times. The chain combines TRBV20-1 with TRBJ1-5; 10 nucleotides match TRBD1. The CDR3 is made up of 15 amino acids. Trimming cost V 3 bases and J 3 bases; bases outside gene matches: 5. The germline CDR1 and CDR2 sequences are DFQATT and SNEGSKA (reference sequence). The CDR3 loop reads CSASGGTGDNQPQHF. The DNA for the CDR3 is TGCAGTGCTAGTGGTGGGACAGGGGACAATCAGCCCCAGCATTTT.

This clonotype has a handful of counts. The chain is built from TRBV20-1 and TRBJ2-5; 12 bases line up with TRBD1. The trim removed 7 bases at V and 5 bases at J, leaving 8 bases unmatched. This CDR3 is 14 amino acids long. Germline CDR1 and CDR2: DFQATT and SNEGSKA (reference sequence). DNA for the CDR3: TGCAGTGTTCAACCGGGACAGGGGGCCGAGACCCAGTACTTC. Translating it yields CSVQPGQGAETQYF.

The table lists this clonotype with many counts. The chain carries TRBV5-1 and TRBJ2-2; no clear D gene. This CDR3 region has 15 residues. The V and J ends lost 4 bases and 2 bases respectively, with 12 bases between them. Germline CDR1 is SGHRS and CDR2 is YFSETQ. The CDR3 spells CASSLRAANTGELFF. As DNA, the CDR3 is TGCGCCAGCAGCCTCCGCGCGGCTAACACCGGGGAGCTGTTTTTT.